A single T cell receptor (beta chain) is shown here with its context. Production of TCR cDNA was by 5'RACE template switching, which also added a universal primer site and UMIs. TCRdb passed the 5' RACE reads through MiXCR, listing each CDR3 protein once. The sample has approximately 450,000 distinct CDR3 sequences, roughly 20% seen once. The sample comes from a study of T cells after yellow fever vaccination. About the study: With SMART-Seq v4 Ultra Low Input, the fractions containing low cell numbers were prepared.

V dropped 5 bases and J dropped 5; count of bases not matched to a gene: 5. Germline values: CDR1 SGHTA, CDR2 FQGTGA. The CDR3 spans 14 residues. The material was PBMCs, obtained before the yellow fever booster vaccination. The clonotype was recovered from a man younger than 30 who received the YFV17D yellow fever vaccine. The gene calls are TRBV7-3 and TRBJ1-1; 10 bases map to TRBD1. The CDR3, as DNA: TGTGCCAGCAGCCGGACAGGGGGTTATACTGAAGCTTTCTTT. This encodes CASSRTGGYTEAFF. Complete variable domain (other parts from reference TRBV7-3 and TRBJ1-1): GAGVSQTPSNKVTEKGKYVELRCDPISGHTALYWYRQSLGQGPEFLIYFQGTGAADDSGLPNDRFFAVRPEGSVSTLKIQRTERGDSAVYLCASSRTGGYTEAFFGQGTRLTVV.